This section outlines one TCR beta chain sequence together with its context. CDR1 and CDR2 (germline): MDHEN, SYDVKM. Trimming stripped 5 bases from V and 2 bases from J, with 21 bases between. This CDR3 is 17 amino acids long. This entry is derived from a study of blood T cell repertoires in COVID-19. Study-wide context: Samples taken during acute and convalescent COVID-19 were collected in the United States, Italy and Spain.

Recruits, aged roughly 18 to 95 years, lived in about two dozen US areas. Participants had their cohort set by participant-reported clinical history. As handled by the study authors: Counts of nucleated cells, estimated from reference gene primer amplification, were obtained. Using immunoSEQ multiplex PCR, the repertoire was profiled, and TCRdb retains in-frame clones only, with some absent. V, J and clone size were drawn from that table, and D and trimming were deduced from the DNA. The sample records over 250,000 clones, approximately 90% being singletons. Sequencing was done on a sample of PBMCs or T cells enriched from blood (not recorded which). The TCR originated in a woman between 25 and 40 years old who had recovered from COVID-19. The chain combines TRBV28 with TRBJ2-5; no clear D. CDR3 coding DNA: TGTGCCAGCAGTATAGGATTGGCTAGTCAATTTCAAGAGACCCAGTACTTC. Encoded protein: CASSIGLASQFQETQYF.